This TCR beta chain originates from a study of blood T cell repertoires in COVID-19. The authors' processing: Using reference gene primer amplification, nucleated cell counts were estimated. TCRdb's copy holds only in-frame clones and misses some; the assay was immunoSEQ multiplex PCR. V and J calls and clone size are given by that table; D and trimming were obtained from the DNA. The table records approximately 150,000 clones, around nine tenths of them present only once. Per germline, CDR1 LGHDT and CDR2 YNNKEL (reference sequence). The CDR3 runs 12 residues. Unmatched junction bases numbered 2, after V lost 3 bases and J lost 10 bases. This clone was seen more than once but under ten times.

The sequenced material came from peripheral blood. The clonotype was recovered from a human donor in a cohort sampled during active COVID-19. The chain is built from TRBV3-1 (or the pseudogene TRBV3-2) and TRBJ2-1; 8 bases are a match to TRBD2. The CDR3 region is CASSQVAGEQFF. The CDR3 DNA sequence: TGTGCCAGCAGCCAGGTAGCGGGAGAGCAGTTCTTC.